This T cell receptor beta chain emerged from a study of CD8+CD57+ T cells in acquired aplastic anemia. In the study overall: Across the sorted CD4+ and CD8+ cells, DNA amounts averaged around 3.2 ug. For CD4+ cells, healthy donors had an average of about 10 million reads. Regarding the study as a whole: Around 29 shared CD8+ CDR3s appeared highly expressed within patients' immunodominant clones. Patients did not significantly differ from controls in CD8+ Simpson's diversity.

About this clonotype: The antigen remains unidentified.

Profiling that covered TCR beta VDJ and CDR3 relied on genomic DNA as its template. TCRdb processed the reads anew with MiXCR; each CDR3 protein has one entry. In the table there are roughly 160,000 distinct CDR3 sequences, about three fifths of which are singletons. J was trimmed by 6 bases and V by 8 bases; bases with no gene match: 3. The CDR3 is made up of 13 amino acids. Germline-derived CDR1 and CDR2 are SNHLY and FYNNEI. This chain connects TRBV2 to TRBJ1-6, with 8 bases aligning to TRBD1. Source material: sorted CD4+, CD8+, or CD8+CD57+ T cells (not recorded which) from PBMCs. The TCR sequence derives from a human donor in good health. CDR3 in amino acids: CASLGQGNSPLHF. In DNA form, the CDR3 reads TGTGCCAGCCTCGGACAGGGTAATTCACCCCTCCACTTT.